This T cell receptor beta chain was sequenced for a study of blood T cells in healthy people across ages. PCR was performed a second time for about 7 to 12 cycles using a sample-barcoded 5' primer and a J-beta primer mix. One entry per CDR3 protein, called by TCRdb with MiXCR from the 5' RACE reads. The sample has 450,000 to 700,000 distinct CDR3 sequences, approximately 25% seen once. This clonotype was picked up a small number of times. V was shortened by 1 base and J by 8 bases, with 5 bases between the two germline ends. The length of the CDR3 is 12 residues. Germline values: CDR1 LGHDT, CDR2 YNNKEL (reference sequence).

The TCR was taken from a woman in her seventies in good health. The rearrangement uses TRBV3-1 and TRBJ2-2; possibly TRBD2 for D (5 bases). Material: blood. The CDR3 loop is CASSQAGGELFF. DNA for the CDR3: TGTGCCAGCAGCCAAGCGGGGGGGGAGCTGTTTTTT.